This T cell receptor beta chain came from a study of blood T cells in healthy people across ages. Turning to the study itself: Template switching captured about one barcoded beta molecule per two T cells.

PCR was performed a second time for roughly 7 to 11 cycles using a sample-barcoded 5' primer and a J-beta primer mix. All samples yielded 2.5 million or more CDR3-containing paired-end reads. TCRdb processed the 5' RACE reads anew with MiXCR; each CDR3 protein has one entry. The sample carries around 1,000,000 distinct CDR3 sequences, about 23% recorded once. Each sample had at least 6 million PBMCs isolated. In this sample, this clonotype turned up a few times. V dropped 0 bases and J dropped 2 bases, with 9 bases sitting between them. The CDR3 is 15 amino acids. The V gene's germline CDR1 is LGHDT and CDR2 YNNKEL (reference sequence). A further study also used this sample, focusing on T cells of mothers and their children. This second study says: The second PCR's M1S primer added sample barcodes and 2-4 random nucleotides.

The specimen sequenced was blood. The TCR comes from a girl aged 2 to 9 in good health. The chain has TRBV3-1 and TRBJ2-3, with a tentative D call TRBD2 (6 bases). The CDR3 sequence is CASSQEWRDTDTQYF. The CDR3, as DNA: TGTGCCAGCAGCCAAGAATGGAGGGACACAGATACGCAGTATTTT.